The 17 T cell receptor beta chains below come from one sample, sequenced in a study of beta chain features in type 1 diabetes (dated by TCRdb to 2016 to 2019). Overall study results and their limits: In all four CD4+ subsets, TCRB CDR3 length was moderately but significantly shorter in type 1 diabetes patients.

Library construction relied on the immunoSEQ multiplex PCR assay. The entire amount of isolated RNA was reverse transcribed using the High Capacity cDNA Reverse Transcription Kit, so the sequenced TCRB transcripts were expressed ones. Entries here come from immuneACCESS through TCRdb and include only in-frame sequences with V and J called. Some clones fail to appear in such tables; in the studies checked, an unresolved V gene covers under half of the shortfall, and the cause of the remainder is unknown. A total of about 240,000 clones appear in this sample, about 15% of them only once. The top ten clonotypes cover about 0.018% of the sample. No antigen has been identified for these receptors. The sequencing sample was made of naive CD4+ T cells from blood. In the paper's terms, the cell subset or site label means: true naive CD4+ T cells. These receptors originate from a man aged 30 to 45 with type 1 diabetes.

J is TRBJ2-4 and V is TRBV29-1; D gene unclear. The germline V and J ends were trimmed by 3 bases and 0 bases, with 6 bases remaining between them. CDR3 length: 13 residues. Germline V gives CDR1 SQVTM, CDR2 ANQGSEA. CDR3 region: CSVEYTAKNIQYF. The CDR3 DNA sequence: TGCAGCGTTGAGTACACAGCCAAAAACATTCAGTACTTC.

The J gene is TRBJ1-5, the V gene TRBV19; D is ambiguous. The ends were cut back, 5 bases at V and 4 bases at J, with 9 bases in the middle. The length of the CDR3 is 13 residues. Germline loops: CDR1 LNHDA, CDR2 SQIVND (reference sequence). The CDR3 DNA follows: TGTGCCAGTAGTCGAGGGATGAATCAGCCCCAGCATTTT. It translates to CASSRGMNQPQHF. Complete variable domain (other parts from reference TRBV19 and TRBJ1-5): DGGITQSPKYLFRKEGQNVTLSCEQNLNHDAMYWYRQDPGQGLRLIYYSQIVNDFQKGDIAEGYSVSREKKESFPLTVTSAQKNPTAFYLCASSRGMNQPQHFGDGTRLSIL.

The chain joins TRBV9 to TRBJ2-5; a weak D match, TRBD1 (5 bases). The germline V gene encodes CDR1 SGDLS and CDR2 YYNGEE. V was pared by 4 bases and J by 7 bases, with 17 bases between. The CDR3 consists of 14 residues. CDR3 amino acids: CASSPPGHLGTQYF. The CDR3 nucleotides are TGTGCCAGCAGCCCTCCTGGACACCTGGGGACCCAGTACTTC.

This chain uses TRBV5-1 with TRBJ2-2, with 8 bases identical to TRBD2. Unmatched junction bases numbered 8, after V lost 4 bases and J lost 6 bases. The CDR3 consists of 15 residues. From germline, CDR1 is SGHRS and CDR2 YFSETQ. The CDR3 nucleotides read TGCGCCAGCAGCCAGGGACTAGTCGCCTCCGGGGAGCTGTTTTTT. Protein sequence: CASSQGLVASGELFF.

This clone appeared a few times. The chain links TRBV5-1 to TRBJ2-3, with TRBD2 matching over 8 bases. V trimming: 1 base; J trimming: 4 bases; junction bases outside the gene matches: 8. This CDR3 has 16 residues. Per the germline V gene, CDR1 is SGHRS and CDR2 is YFSETQ. The CDR3 nucleotides read TGCGCCAGCAGCTTGCCCGCGGGAGGCGGGGCAGATACGCAGTATTTT. Translation: CASSLPAGGGADTQYF.

V usage is TRBV9 and J usage is TRBJ1-6; 9 bases line up with TRBD1. This CDR3 is built from 15 residues. Germline V gives CDR1 SGDLS, CDR2 YYNGEE. V was pared by 2 bases and J by 6 bases, with 3 bases of the junction left unmatched. CDR3 protein: CASSVGQGLNSPLHF. The CDR3 DNA follows: TGTGCCAGCAGCGTTGGACAGGGGCTTAATTCACCCCTCCACTTT.

This clone was detected a few times. DNA for the CDR3: TGTGCCAGCAGCTTAAGCGGGAGGGGTGAGCAGTTCTTC. It translates to CASSLSGRGEQFF. The chain uses TRBV7-2 and TRBJ2-1; 10 bases line up with TRBD2. The length of the CDR3 is 13 residues. The trim removed 2 bases at V and 9 bases at J, leaving 1 base unmatched. From germline, CDR1 is SGHTA and CDR2 FQGNSA.

This clone has a handful of counts. The J gene is TRBJ2-1, the V gene TRBV5-4, with TRBD2 as a possible D gene (6 bases). The CDR3 consists of 16 residues. Germline CDR1 reads SGHNT; CDR2 reads YYREEE (reference sequence). Trimming took off 4 bases at V and 8 bases at J, with 22 bases between the two ends. DNA for the CDR3: TGTGCCAGCAGCCATATCAGTACTCCTCGCGGGGATGAGCAGTTCTTC. Amino acids: CASSHISTPRGDEQFF.

To note about this clone: The same CDR3 also results from other DNA sequences found in this sample. The chain couples TRBV18 to TRBJ1-5; D uncertain. From germline, CDR1 is KGHSH and CDR2 LQKENI. Deletions cut 3 bases from V and 4 bases from J, with 7 bases between. CDR3 length: 13 residues. The CDR3 spells CASSPEGNQPQHF. The CDR3, as DNA: TGTGCCAGCTCACCGGAGGGAAATCAGCCCCAGCATTTT.

This clone was seen a handful of times. The gene calls are TRBV2 and TRBJ2-3, with 7 nucleotides matching TRBD1. Germline V gene data show CDR1 as SNHLY and CDR2 as FYNNEI. V trimming: 3 bases; J trimming: 0 bases; junction bases outside the gene matches: 3. The CDR3 loop spans 15 amino acids. CDR3 loop: CASSDRDSSTDTQYF. The CDR3 bases are TGTGCCAGCAGTGACCGGGACAGCAGCACAGATACGCAGTATTTT. The variable domain in full, with the rest retrieved from reference TRBV2 and TRBJ2-3, is EPEVTQTPSHQVTQMGQEVILRCVPISNHLYFYWYRQILGQKVEFLVSFYNNEISEKSEIFDDQFSVERPDGSNFTLKIRSTKLEDSAMYFCASSDRDSSTDTQYFGPGTRLTVL.

This clone was counted only a few times. The genes are TRBV18 and TRBJ1-5; D unclear. The CDR3 covers 13 residues. Germline lookup yields CDR1 KGHSH and CDR2 LQKENI. The V and J ends lost 4 bases and 7 bases respectively, with 11 bases between them. The CDR3 bases are TGTGCCAGCTCACGAGGATCGCAGCAGCCCCAGCATTTT. Its protein is CASSRGSQQPQHF.

The chain employs TRBV6-6 and TRBJ1-2; maybe TRBD1 (6 bases). There are 13 residues in the CDR3. CDR1 MNHNY and CDR2 SVGAGI come from the germline V gene (reference sequence). V was pared by 2 bases and J by 7 bases, with 11 bases between. CDR3 residues: CASSYAGGGGYTF. CDR3 sequence (DNA): TGTGCCAGCAGTTACGCGGGGGGCGGTGGCTACACCTTC.

The rearrangement links TRBV12-5 to TRBJ2-1; D unclear. CDR1 and CDR2 (germline): LGHNT, FRNRAP. The CDR3 spans 12 residues. V was pared by 2 bases and J by 7 bases, with 6 bases between. CDR3 coding DNA: TGTGCTAGTGGTTTGTTCGGGAATGAGCAGTTCTTC. Amino acid sequence: CASGLFGNEQFF.

This clone turned up a few times. V gene TRBV30 combines with J gene TRBJ2-7; 8 bases map to TRBD1. V trimming: 2 bases; J trimming: 7 bases; junction bases outside the gene matches: 7. Germline values: CDR1 GTSNPN, CDR2 SVGIG (reference sequence). This CDR3 has 13 amino acids. The CDR3 DNA sequence: TGTGCCTGGAGTACCACAGGGGGGAGGGAGCAGTACTTC. Amino acid sequence: CAWSTTGGREQYF.

The chain carries TRBV11-2 and TRBJ2-2, with D perhaps TRBD1 (7 bases). The germline V gene has CDR1 SGHAT and CDR2 FQNNGV. The CDR3 is 15 residues long. V lost 3 bases and J 5 bases, leaving 13 bases between the germline ends. CDR3 bases: TGTGCCAGCAGCTTCACAGGGGCGGGAACCGGGGAGCTGTTTTTT. Translating gives CASSFTGAGTGELFF.

This sequence joins TRBV9 and TRBJ2-1, with 8 nucleotides matching TRBD2. The V and J ends lost 0 bases and 4 bases, in that order; junction bases with no gene match: 12. Germline V gives CDR1 SGDLS, CDR2 YYNGEE. The CDR3 sequence is 18 residues long. The DNA of the CDR3 is TGTGCCAGCAGCGTAGTTAGGGATTCGGGGGGGACGTACAATGAGCAGTTCTTC. As protein: CASSVVRDSGGTYNEQFF.

The sample holds one count of this clone. The chain combines TRBV4-1 with TRBJ2-7; 7 bases match TRBD1. The CDR3 runs to 15 residues. After removal of 0 bases from V and 1 base from J, the junction contained 3 bases not matched to a gene. Germline lookup yields CDR1 MGHRA and CDR2 YSYEKL. The CDR3 bases are TGCGCCAGCAGCCAAGACCCGGGACAGTCCTACGAGCAGTACTTC. Encoded protein: CASSQDPGQSYEQYF.